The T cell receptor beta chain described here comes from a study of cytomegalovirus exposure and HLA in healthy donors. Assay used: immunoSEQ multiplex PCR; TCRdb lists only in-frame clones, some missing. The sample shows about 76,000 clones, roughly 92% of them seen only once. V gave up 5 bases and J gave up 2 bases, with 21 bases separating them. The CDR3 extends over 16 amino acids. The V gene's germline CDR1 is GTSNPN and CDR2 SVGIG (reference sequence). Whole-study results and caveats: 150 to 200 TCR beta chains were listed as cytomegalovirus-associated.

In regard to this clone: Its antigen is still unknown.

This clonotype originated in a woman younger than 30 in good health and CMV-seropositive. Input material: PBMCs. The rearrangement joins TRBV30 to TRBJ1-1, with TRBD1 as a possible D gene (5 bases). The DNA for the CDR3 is TGTGCCTGGGGGGCAGCCCTACGACCTATTAACACTGAAGCTTTCTTT. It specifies CAWGAALRPINTEAFF.